This paragraph covers one T cell receptor (beta chain) sequence. The antigen remains unidentified. This CDR3 spans 14 amino acids. CDR1 and CDR2 (germline): LNHDA, SQIVND (reference sequence). With 5 bases clipped from V and 1 base from J, the junction kept 3 bases outside the gene matches. Use of 60 Vbeta and 13 Jbeta primers characterized the PCR. Using immunoSEQ multiplex PCR, the repertoire was profiled, and TCRdb retains in-frame clones only, with some absent. Found here are roughly 50,000 clones; the top ten clones hold more than 9%. This sample stems from a study of cytomegalovirus exposure and HLA in healthy donors. Study results and caveats: A later analysis linked a missense DCLRE1C variant to TCR beta V- and J-gene trimming. Highly shared sequence variants in one cluster were likely a sequencing artifact. Cytomegalovirus association was assigned to about 180 TCR beta chains.

The clonotype was recovered from a woman aged 60-70 years in good health and CMV-seropositive. The sample consisted of PBMCs. The rearrangement links TRBV19 to TRBJ1-2, with 8 nucleotides matching TRBD1. The CDR3 sequence is CASSLGQVNYGYTF. The CDR3 DNA reads as TGTGCCAGTAGTCTGGGACAGGTTAACTATGGCTACACCTTC.